Sequencing of this TCR beta chain was carried out in a study of T cell changes during pregnancy in multiple sclerosis. V was cut by 2 bases and J by 5 bases, with 9 bases left in between. Looked up from germline, CDR1 is MDHEN and CDR2 is SYDVKM. The CDR3 runs 13 residues. Repertoires were generated with immunoSEQ multiplex PCR, while TCRdb's copy carries only in-frame clones and drops some. The sample has approximately 92,000 clones, roughly 92% seen once. V and J are TRBV28 and TRBJ1-2; D is undetermined. This TCR came from a female donor with multiple sclerosis, enrolled in a pregnancy study. The sequenced sample was peripheral blood, obtained in the first trimester of pregnancy. This CDR3 is CASSLGQTYGYTF. CDR3 nucleotides: TGTGCCAGCAGTTTAGGGCAGACGTATGGCTACACCTTC.